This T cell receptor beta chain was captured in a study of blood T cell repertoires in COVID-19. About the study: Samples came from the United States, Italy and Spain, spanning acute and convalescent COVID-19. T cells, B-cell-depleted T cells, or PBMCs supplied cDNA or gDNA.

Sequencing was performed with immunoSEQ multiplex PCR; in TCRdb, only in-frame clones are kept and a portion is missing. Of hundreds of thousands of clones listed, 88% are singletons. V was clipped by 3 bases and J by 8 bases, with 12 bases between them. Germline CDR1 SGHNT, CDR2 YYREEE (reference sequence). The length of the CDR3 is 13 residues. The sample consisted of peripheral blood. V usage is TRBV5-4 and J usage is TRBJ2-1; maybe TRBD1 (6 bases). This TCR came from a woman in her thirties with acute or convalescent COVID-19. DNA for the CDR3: TGTGCCAGCAGCTGGATACAGGGTCATGAGCAGTTCTTC. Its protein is CASSWIQGHEQFF.